This TCR beta chain was sequenced during a study of blood T cell repertoires in COVID-19. In the original workflow: For nucleated cells, counts were estimated from reference gene primer amplification. The repertoire was sequenced with immunoSEQ multiplex PCR; TCRdb's copy has only in-frame clones and lacks some. That table furnishes V, J and clone size, whereas the DNA furnished D and trimming. The table records about 55,000 clones, about 85% of them present only once. This CDR3 has 16 amino acids. Germline V CDR1 and CDR2: SGHRS, YFSETQ. V dropped 4 bases and J dropped 7 bases, with 24 bases sitting between them.

The sequence derives from a human donor in a cohort sampled during active COVID-19. Sequencing was performed on peripheral blood. The chain has TRBV5-1 and TRBJ2-7; D is perhaps TRBD2 (5 bases). The chain's CDR3 is CASSLRSGVSLREQYF. As DNA, the CDR3 is TGCGCCAGCAGCCTTAGATCCGGGGTCTCGTTGAGGGAGCAGTACTTC.